This note documents a single TCR beta chain sequence. Its antigen is unknown. This specimen comes from a study of cytomegalovirus exposure and HLA in healthy donors. Background on the study: Prior work identified under 130 million unique TCR beta sequences in some 180 million T cells. General study results and limits: Follow-up analysis later connected one missense variant in DCLRE1C with trimming of TCR beta V- and J-genes. A later analysis found TCR association rates differed by HLA locus, highest for DRB1 and lowest for HLA-C. Later analysis identified 16,000 or so TCR beta sequences associated with HLA alleles, using a false discovery rate threshold of 0.05.

The CDR3 length is 14 residues. Researchers ran the PCR with 60 Vbeta and 13 Jbeta primers. Libraries were prepared by immunoSEQ multiplex PCR; TCRdb keeps only in-frame clonotypes and omits some of them. Among roughly 120,000 clones listed, 82% were seen once. V gene TRBV12-1 combines with J gene TRBJ1-2; the table's D call, TRBD1, has no DNA check behind it. TRBV12-1 constitutes a pseudogene. The TCR originated in a male donor in good health and CMV-seropositive. Sequencing was done on a sample of PBMCs. The CDR3 bases are TGTGCCAGCAGTCATCTCCGGGACAGGGTCGGAGTCACCTTC. It yields the protein CASSHLRDRVGVTF.